The sequence of this T cell receptor (beta chain) was determined in a study of identifying expanded T cells in peripheral blood. The method was immunoSEQ multiplex PCR; TCRdb's version includes in-frame clones alone and lacks a portion of them. Among about 97,000 clones listed, 88% were seen once. The CDR3 consists of 14 residues. V was shortened by 3 bases and J by 2 bases, with 11 bases between the two germline ends. Per the germline V gene, CDR1 is SEHNR and CDR2 is FQNEAQ (reference sequence). The chain joins TRBV7-9 to TRBJ2-7; tentative D call: TRBD1 (6 bases). The sample comprised blood. The sequence came from a person aged 18-70 years in good health. The CDR3 is CASSFGGQPYEQYF. The CDR3 bases are TGTGCCAGCAGCTTTGGGGGCCAGCCCTACGAGCAGTACTTC. Combining the CDR3 with reference TRBV7-9 and TRBJ2-7 gives the whole variable domain DTGVSQNPRHKITKRGQNVTFRCDPISEHNRLYWYRQTLGQGPEFLTYFQNEAQLEKSRLLSDRFSAERPKGSFSTLEIQRTEQGDSAMYLCASSFGGQPYEQYFGPGTRLTVT.